This note documents a single TCR beta chain sequence. These data originate in a study of blood T cell repertoires in COVID-19. With 3 bases removed from V and 4 bases from J, the gap between germline ends came to 13 bases. CDR1 SGHTA and CDR2 FQGTGA come from the germline V gene. The CDR3 loop spans 16 amino acids. Generated by immunoSEQ multiplex PCR, the TCRdb table keeps only in-frame clones and is missing some. The data contain about 180,000 clones, about nine tenths of them singletons. The sequence was obtained from a man aged 18 to 29 who had recovered from COVID-19. The chain uses TRBV7-3 and TRBJ2-6; tentatively, D is TRBD1 (5 bases). Sequencing input: peripheral blood. CDR3 residues: CASSLFAGSGANVLTF. For the CDR3, the DNA is TGTGCCAGCAGCTTGTTTGCAGGGTCGGGGGCCAACGTCCTGACTTTC.